Below are 23 T cell receptor beta chains sequenced from a single sample in a study of T cell responses to AZD1222 COVID-19 vaccine. The data were produced by immunoSEQ multiplex PCR, yet TCRdb's version contains in-frame clones alone and is incomplete. The table has 120,000 to 150,000 clones, around 91% seen once. The specimen comprised peripheral blood, sampled on day 0 of AZD1222 vaccination. The receptors were gathered from an adult in good health.

This clone was seen just once. This chain connects TRBV28 to TRBJ1-4; D gene uncertain. Trimming took off 4 bases at V and 1 base at J, with 4 bases between the two ends. The V gene's germline CDR1 is MDHEN and CDR2 SYDVKM. The CDR3 is 13 amino acids. This CDR3 is CASSSGTNEKLFF. For the CDR3, the DNA is TGTGCCAGCAGTTCGGGAACTAATGAAAAACTGTTTTTT.

The chain recombines TRBV7-2 with TRBJ1-3; D remains unclear. This CDR3 comprises 14 residues. Trimming cost V 5 bases and J 7 bases, with 15 bases left between them. Looked up from germline, CDR1 is SGHTA and CDR2 is FQGNSA. The CDR3 DNA reads TGTGCCAGCAGCCCCGATCGGCGCACGAACACCATATATTTT. This translates into CASSPDRRTNTIYF.

The chain has TRBV7-2 and TRBJ2-7; 10 positions agree with TRBD1. This CDR3 region has 13 residues. The trim removed 5 bases at V and 2 bases at J, leaving 0 bases unmatched. Germline CDR1 SGHTA, CDR2 FQGNSA. This CDR3 is CASSGQGAYEQYF. Written as DNA, the CDR3 is TGTGCCAGCAGCGGACAGGGGGCCTACGAGCAGTACTTC.

This chain connects TRBV18 to TRBJ2-2; 9 positions match TRBD2. V lost 1 base and J lost 4; bases outside the gene matches: 16. The CDR3 has 20 residues. The germline V gene encodes CDR1 KGHSH and CDR2 LQKENI. This chain's CDR3 is CASSPRSGLAQKGVTGELFF. As DNA, the CDR3 is TGTGCCAGCTCACCACGGTCGGGACTAGCCCAGAAAGGCGTCACCGGGGAGCTGTTTTTT.

CDR3 in amino acids: CASSLIPLGANVLTF. The CDR3 nucleotides read TGTGCCAGCAGTTTAATTCCCCTTGGGGCCAACGTCCTGACTTTC. This chain uses TRBV27 with TRBJ2-6; D ambiguous. The V and J ends lost 2 bases and 3 bases respectively, with 8 bases between them. The germline gives CDR1 MNHEY, CDR2 SMNVEV (reference sequence). CDR3 length equals 15 residues.

The chain uses TRBV4-3 and TRBJ2-7; D uncertain. Trimming stripped 4 bases from V and 4 bases from J, with 17 bases between. This CDR3 has 15 amino acids. Germline V CDR1 and CDR2: LGHNA, YSLEER. The CDR3 DNA sequence: TGCGCCAGCAGCCGCGACTCTTCCTCCAGGTACGAGCAGTACTTC. Its protein product is CASSRDSSSRYEQYF.

The chain employs TRBV5-1 and TRBJ1-2; D gene unclear. The CDR3 has 14 amino acids. Between the trimmed V and J ends, which lost 0 bases and 4 bases, there was a span of 10 bases. The germline gives CDR1 SGHRS, CDR2 YFSETQ. For the CDR3, the DNA is TGCGCCAGCAGCTTGGAGGGTTTAAGCTATGGCTACACCTTC. Residues: CASSLEGLSYGYTF. The full variable domain, rest sourced from reference TRBV5-1 and TRBJ1-2, is KAGVTQTPRYLIKTRGQQVTLSCSPISGHRSVSWYQQTPGQGLQFLFEYFSETQRNKGNFPGRFSGRQFSNSRSEMNVSTLELGDSALYLCASSLEGLSYGYTFGSGTRLTVV.

This chain joins TRBV10-1 and TRBJ1-2; D is perhaps TRBD1 (6 bases). Trimming pared 8 bases from V and 2 bases from J, leaving 12 bases between. CDR3 length equals 13 residues. Germline V CDR1 and CDR2: WNHNN, SYGVQD (reference sequence). CDR3 in DNA: TGCGCCAGCGGAGGGGGGAACAACTATGGCTACACCTTC. The encoded protein is CASGGGNNYGYTF.

This clone was counted once. V usage is TRBV2 and J usage is TRBJ2-7, with 10 bases matching TRBD2. Trimming cost V 4 bases and J 2 bases; bases outside gene matches: 2. Germline V lookup: CDR1 SNHLY, CDR2 FYNNEI. The CDR3 runs 14 residues. CDR3 region: CASSGLAGAYEQYF. The CDR3 region has the DNA TGTGCCAGCAGTGGGCTAGCGGGGGCCTACGAGCAGTACTTC. Together with reference TRBV2 and TRBJ2-7, the CDR3 gives the full variable domain: EPEVTQTPSHQVTQMGQEVILRCVPISNHLYFYWYRQILGQKVEFLVSFYNNEISEKSEIFDDQFSVERPDGSNFTLKIRSTKLEDSAMYFCASSGLAGAYEQYFGPGTRLTVT.

This clone has more than one count but fewer than ten. The chain is built from TRBV28 and TRBJ1-5; D ambiguous. The CDR3 consists of 12 residues. Per the germline V gene, CDR1 is MDHEN and CDR2 is SYDVKM. Trimming took 3 bases from V and 5 from J, leaving 5 bases between them. CDR3 sequence reads: CASSFMDQPQHF. For the CDR3, the DNA is TGTGCCAGCAGTTTTATGGATCAGCCCCAGCATTTT.

This chain uses TRBV19 with TRBJ1-2; the D gene is possibly TRBD1 (6 bases). CDR3 length: 14 amino acids. Trimming stripped 8 bases from V and 4 bases from J, with 17 bases between. Germline V gene sequence: CDR1 LNHDA, CDR2 SQIVND (reference sequence). DNA of the CDR3: TGTGCCAGTCGCCCTCGGGGGCGCGTCTATGGCTACACCTTC. It yields the protein CASRPRGRVYGYTF.

The chain has TRBV19 and TRBJ1-2; 9 bases align to TRBD1. Germline V gene sequence: CDR1 LNHDA, CDR2 SQIVND (reference sequence). Trimming at V came to 3 bases and at J to 3 bases, leaving 2 bases not matched to a gene. This CDR3 has 14 residues. The CDR3 DNA reads TGTGCCAGTAGTATTAGGACAGGGGACTATGGCTACACCTTC. Protein: CASSIRTGDYGYTF.

The genes are TRBV6-1 and TRBJ1-2, with a tentative D call TRBD1 (5 bases). Germline V gene lookup returns CDR1 MNHNS and CDR2 SASEGT. CDR3 size: 18 residues. Trimming stripped 3 bases from V and 1 base from J, with 21 bases between. CDR3 region: CASSDIRDPLTLNYGYTF. As DNA, the CDR3 is TGTGCCAGCAGTGATATCCGGGACCCACTCACCCTTAACTATGGCTACACCTTC.

This clone was observed once. This rearrangement joins TRBV19 to TRBJ1-2; D gene ambiguous. CDR1 and CDR2 from the germline V gene are LNHDA and SQIVND (reference sequence). The CDR3 has 12 residues. V was cut by 3 bases and J by 7 bases, with 9 bases left in between. CDR3: CASSIRALGYTF. The CDR3, as DNA: TGTGCCAGTAGTATCCGCGCCCTTGGCTACACCTTC.

V and J are TRBV19 and TRBJ1-5; D gene unclear. The germline V and J ends were trimmed by 6 bases and 1 base, with 19 bases remaining between them. The CDR3 sequence is 17 residues long. Germline V lookup: CDR1 LNHDA, CDR2 SQIVND (reference sequence). CDR3: CASRDFPPESSNQPQHF. DNA of the CDR3: TGTGCCAGTAGAGATTTCCCTCCCGAATCGAGCAATCAGCCCCAGCATTTT.

The gene calls are TRBV5-6 and TRBJ1-4, with 8 bases aligning to TRBD1. The CDR3 extends over 16 amino acids. Germline trimming cut 5 bases from V and 6 bases from J; bases unmatched to any gene: 12. In germline, CDR1 is SGHDT, CDR2 YYEEEE. CDR3 bases: TGTGCCAGCAGTTGGACACCGGGACAGGTTGATGAAAAACTGTTTTTT. Translated, it gives CASSWTPGQVDEKLFF. Variable domain in full (rest from reference TRBV5-6 and TRBJ1-4): DAGVTQSPTHLIKTRGQQVTLRCSPKSGHDTVSWYQQALGQGPQFIFQYYEEEERQRGNFPDRFSGHQFPNYSSELNVNALLLGDSALYLCASSWTPGQVDEKLFFGSGTQLSVL.

The chain couples TRBV4-1 to TRBJ2-1, with 9 bases fitting TRBD2. Germline CDR1 reads MGHRA; CDR2 reads YSYEKL. The CDR3 runs to 18 residues. The V and J ends lost 1 base and 6 bases, in that order; junction bases with no gene match: 13. CDR3 sequence reads: CASSQGGWASGKSNEQFF. CDR3 DNA sequence: TGCGCCAGCAGCCAAGGGGGGTGGGCTAGCGGGAAGTCCAATGAGCAGTTCTTC.

This sequence joins TRBV9 and TRBJ1-3; no definite D call. CDR3 length: 15 amino acids. Trimming left V 0 bases short and J 0 bases short, with 7 bases between. Germline CDR1 is SGDLS and CDR2 is YYNGEE. This chain's CDR3 is CASSVGRSSGNTIYF. The CDR3 DNA reads as TGTGCCAGCAGCGTAGGGAGGAGCTCTGGAAACACCATATATTTT.

J is TRBJ1-2 and V is TRBV23-1, with D perhaps matching TRBD1 (5 bases). TRBV23-1 belongs to the ORF category, with a function that is uncertain. The germline V and J ends were trimmed by 7 bases and 8 bases, with 17 bases remaining between them. The CDR3 has 13 residues. The CDR3 sequence is CASTDRRVDGYTF. The CDR3 DNA is TGCGCCAGCACGGATCGCAGGGTGGACGGCTACACCTTC.

This chain joins TRBV5-4 and TRBJ2-7; D is perhaps TRBD1 (6 bases). V lost 2 bases to trimming and J lost 5 bases, with 14 bases between them. Germline assignment: CDR1 SGHNT and CDR2 YYREEE (reference sequence). The CDR3 contains 14 residues. CDR3 nucleotide sequence: TGTGCCAGCAGCTTAGGAGGACAGAGGGACGAGCAGTACTTC. Its translation: CASSLGGQRDEQYF.

The J gene is TRBJ1-1, the V gene TRBV27; D is uncertain. V was clipped by 5 bases and J by 4 bases, with 5 bases between them. The CDR3 has 11 residues. CDR1 is MNHEY and CDR2 is SMNVEV in the germline V gene (reference sequence). CDR3 residues: CASSHGTEAFF. CDR3 nucleotide sequence: TGTGCCAGCAGTCACGGCACTGAAGCTTTCTTT.

The chain uses TRBV7-9 and TRBJ1-1, with D uncertain. V lost 6 bases, J lost 5 bases, and 16 bases lay in between. Germline values: CDR1 SEHNR, CDR2 FQNEAQ (reference sequence). There are 14 residues in the CDR3. The CDR3 DNA sequence: TGTGCCAGCAGTTCAGTCCCCTCTGTTACTGAAGCTTTCTTT. Residues: CASSSVPSVTEAFF.

This clone is a singleton in its sample. V and J are TRBV27 and TRBJ2-7; 7 bases align to TRBD1. The CDR3 covers 15 residues. V trimming: 6 bases; J trimming: 4 bases; junction bases outside the gene matches: 12. The germline V gene encodes CDR1 MNHEY and CDR2 SMNVEV (reference sequence). In DNA form, the CDR3 reads TGTGCCAGCAGCCCAACCGGGACAGCCCCTTACGAGCAGTACTTC. Its protein is CASSPTGTAPYEQYF.